Listed here are 2 T cell receptor beta chains from one sample, sequenced in a study of blood T cell repertoires in COVID-19. Sequencing used immunoSEQ multiplex PCR; TCRdb keeps in-frame clones, though not all of them. The sample has about 210,000 clones; roughly 87% are singletons. The sample taken for sequencing was PBMCs or T cells enriched from blood (not recorded which). The receptors were sampled from a man between 18 and 35 years old with acute COVID-19.

The CDR3 loop is CASSFAGGPDNEQFF. For the CDR3, the DNA is TGTGCCAGCAGCTTCGCGGGAGGGCCGGACAATGAGCAGTTCTTC. This rearrangement joins TRBV5-4 to TRBJ2-1; 9 nucleotides align to TRBD2. J gave up 5 bases and V 2 bases, and 5 bases lay outside the gene matches. From germline, CDR1 is SGHNT and CDR2 YYREEE (reference sequence). The CDR3 runs 15 residues.

V is TRBV28 and J is TRBJ1-5, with D possibly matching TRBD1 (6 bases). The V end was cut by 7 bases, the J end by 2 bases, with 15 bases between. Germline lookup yields CDR1 MDHEN and CDR2 SYDVKM. This CDR3 spans 15 amino acids. The CDR3 protein is CASIRGEGGNQPQHF. In DNA, the CDR3 is TGTGCCAGCATCAGAGGGGAGGGGGGCAATCAGCCCCAGCATTTT.